One sample yielded the 24 T cell receptor beta chains listed below, sequenced in a study of blood T cell repertoires in COVID-19. Sequenced by immunoSEQ multiplex PCR; TCRdb stores in-frame clones only, minus some. The table records some 130,000 clones, approximately 80% of them present only once. The specimen was peripheral blood. The receptor source for this set is a man between 65 and 79 years old with acute or convalescent COVID-19.

This chain joins TRBV5-8 and TRBJ1-3; D not resolved. The length of the CDR3 is 15 residues. Trimming took 4 bases from V and 4 from J, leaving 15 bases between them. Germline V lookup: CDR1 SGHTS, CDR2 YDEGEE. In DNA, the CDR3 is TGTGCCAGCAGCCTGGTCATCTCGGGAGGAAACACCATATATTTT. Protein sequence: CASSLVISGGNTIYF.

The V and J genes are TRBV7-2 and TRBJ2-3; 7 bases line up with TRBD1. Germline V CDR1 and CDR2: SGHTA, FQGNSA. The CDR3 loop spans 16 amino acids. J was trimmed by 1 base and V by 5 bases; bases with no gene match: 9. The CDR3 DNA reads as TGTGCCAGCAGCGCCCGAGACAGGGCGGGCACAGATACGCAGTATTTT. Translation gives CASSARDRAGTDTQYF.

The chain has TRBV28 and TRBJ1-5; the D is unclear. Germline lookup yields CDR1 MDHEN and CDR2 SYDVKM. The CDR3 is made up of 13 amino acids. Deletions cut 1 base from V and 4 bases from J, with 5 bases between. The DNA for the CDR3 is TGTGCCAGCAGTTTATTGAGGAATCAGCCCCAGCATTTT. Its translation: CASSLLRNQPQHF.

The V call is TRBV6-7, the J call TRBJ1-3, with 8 bases aligning to TRBD1. TRBV6-7 is classed as an ORF, of uncertain function. The CDR3 sequence is 17 residues long. V was clipped by 1 base and J by 0 bases; unmatched bases: 5. The CDR3 bases are TGTGCCAGCAGTTACTACGTGGACAGGGACTCTGGAAACACCATATATTTT. Its translation is CASSYYVDRDSGNTIYF.

V gene TRBV2 combines with J gene TRBJ2-5; the match to TRBD2 covers 16 bases. Germline assignment: CDR1 SNHLY and CDR2 FYNNEI. Germline trimming cut 2 bases from V and 5 bases from J; bases unmatched to any gene: 11. The CDR3 sequence is 19 residues long. CDR3 in amino acids: CASSEKGLAGGPRRETQYF. The CDR3 region has the DNA TGTGCCAGCAGTGAAAAGGGACTAGCGGGGGGGCCCCGTCGGGAGACCCAGTACTTC.

The CDR3 DNA sequence: TGTGCCAGCAGCTGGGCGGACAGCTACACCGGGGAGCTGTTTTTT. Translated: CASSWADSYTGELFF. The chain carries TRBV11-2 and TRBJ2-2; TRBD1 is a possible D gene (6 bases). This CDR3 spans 15 amino acids. The V gene's germline CDR1 is SGHAT and CDR2 FQNNGV. With 4 bases removed from V and 3 bases from J, the gap between germline ends came to 12 bases.

V and J are TRBV7-3 and TRBJ2-3, with a tentative D call TRBD1 (5 bases). This CDR3 has 13 amino acids. Per the germline V gene, CDR1 is SGHTA and CDR2 is FQGTGA. The V end was cut by 6 bases, the J end by 1 base, with 8 bases between. CDR3 nucleotide sequence: TGTGCCAGCAGTAGGGGTGGCACAGATACGCAGTATTTT. This encodes CASSRGGTDTQYF.

This chain joins TRBV7-9 and TRBJ2-7, with a weak D call TRBD1 (6 bases). Germline loops: CDR1 SEHNR, CDR2 FQNEAQ (reference sequence). Trimming pared 2 bases from V and 2 bases from J, leaving 13 bases between. The length of the CDR3 is 15 residues. The CDR3 DNA reads as TGTGCCAGCAGCTTATCGGGCTCAGGGGCCTACGAGCAGTACTTC. Translating it yields CASSLSGSGAYEQYF.

This sequence joins TRBV18 and TRBJ1-5; TRBD1 might be the D (5 bases). Germline V CDR1 and CDR2: KGHSH, LQKENI. Trimming stripped 6 bases from V and 0 bases from J, with 18 bases between. The length of the CDR3 is 17 residues. CDR3 sequence (DNA): TGTGCCAGCTCCTCCAGCGCCGCAGGACATAGCAATCAGCCCCAGCATTTT. Translated, it gives CASSSSAAGHSNQPQHF. The full variable domain, its missing parts supplied by reference TRBV18 and TRBJ1-5, is NAGVMQNPRHLVRRRGQEARLRCSPMKGHSHVYWYRQLPEEGLKFMVYLQKENIIDESGMPKERFSAEFPKEGPSILRIQQVVRGDSAAYFCASSSSAAGHSNQPQHFGDGTRLSIL.

The chain couples TRBV3-1 (or the pseudogene TRBV3-2) to TRBJ1-4; perhaps TRBD1 as D (5 bases). This CDR3 region has 14 residues. CDR1 and CDR2 from the germline V gene are LGHDT and YNNKEL (reference sequence). V was clipped by 4 bases and J by 3 bases, with 9 bases between them. CDR3 residues: CASSLRGSNEKLFF. The CDR3 coding sequence is TGTGCCAGCAGCCTCCGGGGGTCTAATGAAAAACTGTTTTTT.

This chain connects TRBV12-5 to TRBJ2-5, with 8 bases aligning to TRBD2. Germline CDR1 and CDR2: LGHNT and FRNRAP. The CDR3 is 15 residues long. With 7 bases clipped from V and 5 bases from J, the junction kept 12 bases outside the gene matches. The CDR3 sequence: CASAPPGGAGETQYF. CDR3 nucleotide sequence: TGTGCTAGTGCCCCGCCGGGGGGGGCCGGGGAGACCCAGTACTTC.

The rearrangement uses TRBV18 and TRBJ1-1, with 8 bases identical to TRBD1. Germline V gene data show CDR1 as KGHSH and CDR2 as LQKENI. This CDR3 comprises 17 residues. Trimming cost V 5 bases and J 3 bases; bases outside gene matches: 14. The CDR3 reads CASSARQGRGGDTEAFF. DNA for the CDR3: TGTGCCAGCTCAGCCAGACAGGGGAGGGGCGGGGACACTGAAGCTTTCTTT. Supplemented by reference TRBV18 and TRBJ1-1, the full variable domain reads NAGVMQNPRHLVRRRGQEARLRCSPMKGHSHVYWYRQLPEEGLKFMVYLQKENIIDESGMPKERFSAEFPKEGPSILRIQQVVRGDSAAYFCASSARQGRGGDTEAFFGQGTRLTVV.

J is TRBJ2-5 and V is TRBV6-1; 10 positions agree with TRBD2. Losses at the gene ends were 4 bases for V and 3 bases for J; bases not matched to a gene: 8. This CDR3 has 16 amino acids. Germline values: CDR1 MNHNS, CDR2 SASEGT. CDR3: CASSGGIGLAEETQYF. CDR3 sequence (DNA): TGTGCCAGCAGTGGGGGGATCGGACTAGCGGAAGAGACCCAGTACTTC.

The chain links TRBV5-1 to TRBJ1-1, with 9 bases fitting TRBD1. Germline V gene sequence: CDR1 SGHRS, CDR2 YFSETQ. CDR3 size: 14 residues. The trim removed 3 bases at V and 6 bases at J, leaving 6 bases unmatched. The CDR3 loop reads CASSWGQGSAEAFF. In DNA form, the CDR3 reads TGCGCCAGCAGCTGGGGACAGGGTTCGGCTGAAGCTTTCTTT.

The rearrangement uses TRBV11-2 and TRBJ2-3, with TRBD2 matching 12 bases. The CDR3 loop spans 17 amino acids. V lost 4 bases and J lost 3; bases outside the gene matches: 8. Germline values: CDR1 SGHAT, CDR2 FQNNGV. The CDR3 nucleotides are TGTGCCAGCAGCTACCACCTAGCGGGGGGGCCGACAGATACGCAGTATTTT. Translated: CASSYHLAGGPTDTQYF.

The V and J genes are TRBV13 and TRBJ1-1; 7 bases are a match to TRBD1. The CDR3 covers 16 residues. Germline V gene lookup returns CDR1 PRHDT and CDR2 FYEKMQ (reference sequence). The J segment lost 3 bases and the V segment lost 5 bases, leaving 12 bases of the junction unmatched. The CDR3 sequence: CASSPRDRSGYTEAFF. As DNA, the CDR3 is TGTGCCAGCAGCCCACGGGACAGATCGGGGTACACTGAAGCTTTCTTT. Full variable domain (rest looked up from reference TRBV13 and TRBJ1-1): AAGVIQSPRHLIKEKRETATLKCYPIPRHDTVYWYQQGPGQDPQFLISFYEKMQSDKGSIPDRFSAQQFSDYHSELNMSSLELGDSALYFCASSPRDRSGYTEAFFGQGTRLTVV.

The gene calls are TRBV18 and TRBJ2-7; maybe TRBD1 (6 bases). Trimming took off 3 bases at V and 9 bases at J, with 15 bases between the two ends. CDR3 length: 13 residues. CDR1 and CDR2 from the germline V gene are KGHSH and LQKENI. This CDR3 reads CASSPTGSVAQYF. The CDR3 nucleotides read TGTGCCAGCTCACCTACAGGGTCCGTTGCGCAGTACTTC.

The chain recombines TRBV5-1 with TRBJ2-3, with 11 bases identical to TRBD2. The CDR3 is 16 amino acids. Germline V lookup: CDR1 SGHRS, CDR2 YFSETQ. The junction had 6 bases not matched to a gene; V was cut back by 2 bases and J by 4 bases. In DNA form, the CDR3 reads TGCGCCAGCAGCTTCCGGACTAGCGGGTTTGCAGATACGCAGTATTTT. This gives the protein CASSFRTSGFADTQYF. Supplemented by reference TRBV5-1 and TRBJ2-3, the full variable domain reads KAGVTQTPRYLIKTRGQQVTLSCSPISGHRSVSWYQQTPGQGLQFLFEYFSETQRNKGNFPGRFSGRQFSNSRSEMNVSTLELGDSALYLCASSFRTSGFADTQYFGPGTRLTVL.

Comment on this clone: The sample holds other DNA sequences that translate to the same CDR3. The chain employs TRBV12-3 or TRBV12-4 and TRBJ1-2; possible D gene TRBD1, 5 bases. Trimming cost V 5 bases and J 4 bases, with 11 bases left between them. The CDR3 runs 13 residues. In DNA form, the CDR3 reads TGTGCCAGCAGTCTCGCCGGGGGCTATGGCTACACCTTC. Protein sequence: CASSLAGGYGYTF.

This clone was counted many times. The chain couples TRBV24-1 to TRBJ2-1; no firm D call. The CDR3 has 15 amino acids. V lost 4 bases to trimming and J lost 8 bases, with 17 bases between them. Germline assignment: CDR1 KGHDR and CDR2 SFDVKD. The CDR3 loop reads CATSDRSARGDEQFF. In DNA, the CDR3 is TGTGCCACCAGTGACCGCTCGGCTAGAGGCGATGAGCAGTTCTTC.

V is TRBV5-1 and J is TRBJ1-3, with a weak D call TRBD1 (6 bases). V gave up 4 bases and J gave up 2 bases, with 13 bases separating them. The germline CDR1 and CDR2 sequences are SGHRS and YFSETQ. The CDR3 sequence is 15 residues long. The CDR3, as DNA: TGCGCCAGCAGCCCCCGAGGGGGTACTGGAAACACCATATATTTT. Protein product: CASSPRGGTGNTIYF.

This clone was observed a single time. The V gene is TRBV5-1, the J gene TRBJ2-1; TRBD2 matches at 9 bases. The J segment lost 6 bases and the V segment lost 0 bases, leaving 7 bases of the junction unmatched. The CDR3 is 16 amino acids. Germline assignment: CDR1 SGHRS and CDR2 YFSETQ. The CDR3 DNA is TGCGCCAGCAGCTTGGAGGGACTAGCCATTAGCAATGAGCAGTTCTTC. Amino acid sequence: CASSLEGLAISNEQFF.

The rearrangement joins TRBV6-5 to TRBJ2-6; D is possibly TRBD1 (6 bases). There are 15 residues in the CDR3. Germline V CDR1 and CDR2: MNHEY, SVGAGI. V was shortened by 6 bases and J by 2 bases, with 11 bases between the two germline ends. The CDR3 sequence: CASSPNRAGANVLTF. CDR3 bases: TGTGCCAGCAGCCCAAACAGGGCTGGGGCCAACGTCCTGACTTTC.

This sequence joins TRBV10-3 and TRBJ2-2; perhaps TRBD2 as D (5 bases). There are 14 residues in the CDR3. Germline lookup yields CDR1 ENHRY and CDR2 SYGVKD. The V end lost 11 bases, the J end lost 4 bases, and 17 bases lay between the germline ends. The DNA of the CDR3 is TGTGCCGCCAGCCCCAATGCGGGCACCGGGGAGCTGTTTTTT. This translates into CAASPNAGTGELFF.